A few counts support the clone carrying this TCR beta chain. The data originate from a study of CD8 T cells in ankylosing spondylitis. Via MiXCR, TCRdb re-called the 5' RACE reads, giving one row per CDR3 protein. The sample consists of about 200,000 distinct CDR3 sequences, 20% to 30% of them appearing once. Source material: blood, either unsorted or a sorted T cell fraction (not recorded which). This sequence was found in a male donor with ankylosing spondylitis or in good health (not recorded which).

As DNA, the CDR3 is TGCGCCAGCAGCTTGGATGGGGAAAGCAATCAGCCCCAGCATTTT. Amino acids: CASSLDGESNQPQHF. The chain recombines TRBV5-1 with TRBJ1-5, with D unresolved. This CDR3 is 15 amino acids long. V lost 0 bases and J lost 1, with 8 bases in between. Germline V gene sequence: CDR1 SGHRS, CDR2 YFSETQ.